The T cell receptor (beta chain) under discussion was sequenced for a study of T cell responses to AZD1222 COVID-19 vaccine. General study points: Repertoire collection took place solely once the T cell response had peaked. With two AZD1222 doses given, Spike-specific TCR breadth and depth both rose. Only a handful of AZD1222 recipients tested seropositive at baseline. It should be noted that donors were predominantly white British and more often female, and clonal diversity was possibly underestimated.

Assay: immunoSEQ multiplex PCR; the TCRdb copy retains only in-frame clones and omits some. Of 100,000 to 130,000 clones listed, 89% are singletons. About this clone itself: What it binds is unknown.

CDR3 length equals 16 residues. The V gene lost 4 bases and the J gene lost 0 bases, with 16 bases spanning the gap. CDR1 is MNHNS, CDR2 SASEGT, per germline. The material sequenced was peripheral blood, taken on day 0 of AZD1222 vaccination. The V gene is TRBV6-1, the J gene TRBJ2-7, with a weak D call TRBD2 (7 bases). This clonotype was sampled from an adult in good health. The CDR3 loop reads CASSAHGGGSSYEQYF. CDR3 DNA sequence: TGTGCCAGCAGTGCACATGGGGGCGGGAGCTCCTACGAGCAGTACTTC.